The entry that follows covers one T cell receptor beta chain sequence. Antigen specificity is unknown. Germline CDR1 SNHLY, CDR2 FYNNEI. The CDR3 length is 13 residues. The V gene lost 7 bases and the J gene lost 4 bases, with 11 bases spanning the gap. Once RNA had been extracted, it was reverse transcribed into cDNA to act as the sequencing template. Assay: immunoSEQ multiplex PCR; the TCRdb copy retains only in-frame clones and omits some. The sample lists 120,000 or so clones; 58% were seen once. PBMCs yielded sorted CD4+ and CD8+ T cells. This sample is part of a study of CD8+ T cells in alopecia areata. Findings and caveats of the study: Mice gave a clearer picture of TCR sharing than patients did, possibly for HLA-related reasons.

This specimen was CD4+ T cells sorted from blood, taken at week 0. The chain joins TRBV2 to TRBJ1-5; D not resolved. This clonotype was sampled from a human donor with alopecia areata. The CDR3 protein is CASMREGNQPQHF. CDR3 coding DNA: TGTGCCAGCATGAGGGAGGGAAATCAGCCCCAGCATTTT.